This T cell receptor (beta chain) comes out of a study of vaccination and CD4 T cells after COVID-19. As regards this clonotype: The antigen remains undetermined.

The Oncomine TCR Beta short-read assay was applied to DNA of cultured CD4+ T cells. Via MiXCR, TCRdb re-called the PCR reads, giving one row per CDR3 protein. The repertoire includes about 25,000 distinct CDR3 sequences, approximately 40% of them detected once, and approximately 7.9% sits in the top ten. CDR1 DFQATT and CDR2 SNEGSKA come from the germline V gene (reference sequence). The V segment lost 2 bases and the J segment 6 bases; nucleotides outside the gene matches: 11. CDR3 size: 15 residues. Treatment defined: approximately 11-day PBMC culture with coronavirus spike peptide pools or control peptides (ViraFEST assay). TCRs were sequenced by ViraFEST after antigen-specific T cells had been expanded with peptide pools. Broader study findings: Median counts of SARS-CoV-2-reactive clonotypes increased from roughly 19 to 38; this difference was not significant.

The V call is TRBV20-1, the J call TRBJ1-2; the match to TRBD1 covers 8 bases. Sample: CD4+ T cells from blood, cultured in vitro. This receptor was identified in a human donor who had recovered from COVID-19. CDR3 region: CSARHRTGHLDGYTF. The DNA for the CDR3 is TGCAGTGCTAGACACCGGACAGGGCACCTCGATGGCTACACCTTC.